These T cell receptor beta chains were read from a single sample in a study of blood T cell repertoires in COVID-19. TCRdb's table, derived via immunoSEQ multiplex PCR, lists solely in-frame clones and lacks some. The sample includes roughly 160,000 clones, 79% of them seen just once. Specimen: peripheral blood. Source of these receptors: a woman aged 60-70 years with COVID-19, enrolled during active disease. Both conserved end residues are part of each CDR3. The D gene is left open where the match is weak. Expanded clones get a size class; other rows say once, few or many, or leave the size out.

clone_size	v_call	d_call	j_call	cdr3_nt	cdr3_aa
NA	TRBV27	TRBD2	TRBJ2-1	TGTGCCAGCAGTCTCCGCCTAGCGGGTTCCTACAATGAGCAGTTCTTC	CASSLRLAGSYNEQFF
NA	TRBV11-2	TRBD1	TRBJ1-5	TGTGCCAGCAGCTTAGGACAGGGGACGGGCAATCAGCCCCAGCATTTT	CASSLGQGTGNQPQHF
once	TRBV12-3/TRBV12-4	NA	TRBJ1-1	TGTGCCAGCAGAGAGGGTAGTAACACTGAAGCTTTCTTT	CASREGSNTEAFF
NA	TRBV27	TRBD1	TRBJ1-1	TGTGCCAGCAGACGGGGACAGGGAGGAGTCGCTGAAGCTTTCTTT	CASRRGQGGVAEAFF
NA	TRBV6-4	TRBD2	TRBJ2-1	TGTGCCAGCGGGCCTAGCGGGAGCCTCAATGAGCAGTTCTTC	CASGPSGSLNEQFF
NA	TRBV24-1	TRBD2	TRBJ2-1	TGTGCCACCAGTGTCCGACTAGCGGAGAGCTCCTACAATGAGCAGTTCTTC	CATSVRLAESSYNEQFF
few	TRBV28	NA	TRBJ1-2	TGTGCCAGCAGGGGGGACGGGACATATGGCTACACCTTC	CASRGDGTYGYTF
NA	TRBV3-1/TRBV3-2	TRBD2	TRBJ2-1	TGTGCCAGCAGCCAAGGAGGGTTTGCCAGCGGGGGGGTTTCGGAGCAGTTCTTC	CASSQGGFASGGVSEQFF
NA	TRBV5-1	TRBD1	TRBJ2-7	TGCGCCAGCAGCTCGTCCGGGACAGGGGGCTACGAGCAGTACTTC	CASSSSGTGGYEQYF
NA	TRBV5-1	TRBD2	TRBJ2-3	TGCGCCAGCAGTTCGGGACTAGCGGGAGGGAAGTGGAGCACAGATACGCAGTATTTT	CASSSGLAGGKWSTDTQYF
NA	TRBV5-1	TRBD2	TRBJ2-1	TGCGCCAGCAGCTATCTTAGCGGGCGGACGCACAATGAGCAGTTCTTC	CASSYLSGRTHNEQFF
few	TRBV4-1	TRBD2	TRBJ2-7	TGCGCCAGCCCGACTAGCGAGGCCTACGAGCAGTACTTC	CASPTSEAYEQYF
few	TRBV29-1	NA	TRBJ2-5	TGCAGCGTTGACTCAGGAGAGACCCAGTACTTC	CSVDSGETQYF